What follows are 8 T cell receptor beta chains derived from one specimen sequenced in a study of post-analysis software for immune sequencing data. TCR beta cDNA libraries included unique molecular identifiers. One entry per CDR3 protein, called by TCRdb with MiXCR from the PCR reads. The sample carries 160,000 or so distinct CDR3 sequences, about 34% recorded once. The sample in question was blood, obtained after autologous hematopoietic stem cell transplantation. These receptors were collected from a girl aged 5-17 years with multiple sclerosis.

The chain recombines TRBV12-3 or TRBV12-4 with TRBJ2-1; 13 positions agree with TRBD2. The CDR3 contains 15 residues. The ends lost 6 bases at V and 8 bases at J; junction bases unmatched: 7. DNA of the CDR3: TGTGCCAGCAGCCGGACTAGCGGGAGCGAGGATGAGCAGTTCTTC. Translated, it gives CASSRTSGSEDEQFF.

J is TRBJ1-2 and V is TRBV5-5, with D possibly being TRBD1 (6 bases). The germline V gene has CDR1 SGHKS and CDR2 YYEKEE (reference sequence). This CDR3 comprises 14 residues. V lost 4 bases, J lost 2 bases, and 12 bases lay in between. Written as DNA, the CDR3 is TGTGCCAGCAGCCCGAGGACAGCGAACTATGGCTACACCTTC. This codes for CASSPRTANYGYTF.

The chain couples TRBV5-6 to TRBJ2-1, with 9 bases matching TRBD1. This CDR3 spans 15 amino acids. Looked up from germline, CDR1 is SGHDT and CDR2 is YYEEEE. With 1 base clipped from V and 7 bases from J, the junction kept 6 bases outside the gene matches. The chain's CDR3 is CASSLIGTGSNEQFF. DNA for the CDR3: TGTGCCAGCAGCTTGATTGGGACAGGGAGTAATGAGCAGTTCTTC.

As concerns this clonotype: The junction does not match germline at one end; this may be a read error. CDR3 sequence reads: CASSLGRDSITDTQYF. Here the CDR3 DNA reads TGTGCCAGTAGCTTAGGACGGGACAGTATCACAGATACGCAGTATTTT. This rearrangement joins TRBV7-9 to TRBJ2-3; 7 bases align to TRBD1. The CDR3 runs 16 residues. CDR1 is SEHNR and CDR2 is FQNEAQ in the germline V gene (reference sequence). Supplemented by reference TRBV7-9 and TRBJ2-3, the full variable domain reads DTGVSQNPRHKITKRGQNVTFRCDPISEHNRLYWYRQTLGQGPEFLTYFQNEAQLEKSRLLSDRFSAERPKGSFSTLEIQRTEQGDSAMYLCASSLGRDSITDTQYFGPGTRLTVL.

The CDR3 nucleotides are TGTGCCAGCAGCGCCGGACTGAACTATGGCTACACCTTC. Encoded protein: CASSAGLNYGYTF. The chain is built from TRBV9 and TRBJ1-2; no clear D gene. The germline V gene has CDR1 SGDLS and CDR2 YYNGEE. Trimming left V 3 bases short and J 2 bases short, with 8 bases between. CDR3 length: 13 residues. The full variable domain, completed using reference TRBV9 and TRBJ1-2, is DSGVTQTPKHLITATGQRVTLRCSPRSGDLSVYWYQQSLDQGLQFLIQYYNGEERAKGNILERFSAQQFPDLHSELNLSSLELGDSALYFCASSAGLNYGYTFGSGTRLTVV.

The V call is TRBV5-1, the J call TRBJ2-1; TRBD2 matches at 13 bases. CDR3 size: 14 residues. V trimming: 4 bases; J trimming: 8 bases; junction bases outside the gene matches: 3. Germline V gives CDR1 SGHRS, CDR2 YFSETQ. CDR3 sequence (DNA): TGCGCCAGCAGCCCGGGACTAGCGGGGCATGAGCAGTTCTTC. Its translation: CASSPGLAGHEQFF.

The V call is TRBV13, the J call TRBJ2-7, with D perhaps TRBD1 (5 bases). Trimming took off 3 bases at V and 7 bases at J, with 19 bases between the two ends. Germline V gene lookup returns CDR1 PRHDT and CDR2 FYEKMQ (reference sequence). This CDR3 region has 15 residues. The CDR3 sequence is CASSFTDGFRGEQYF. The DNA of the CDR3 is TGTGCCAGCAGCTTCACTGATGGCTTTAGGGGAGAGCAGTACTTC.

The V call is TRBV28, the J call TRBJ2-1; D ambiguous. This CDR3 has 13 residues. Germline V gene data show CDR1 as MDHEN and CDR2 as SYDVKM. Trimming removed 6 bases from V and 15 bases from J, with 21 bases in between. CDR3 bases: TGTGCCAGCAGCGCTACGGGCAAGACCTTAGGGTTCTTC. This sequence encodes CASSATGKTLGFF.